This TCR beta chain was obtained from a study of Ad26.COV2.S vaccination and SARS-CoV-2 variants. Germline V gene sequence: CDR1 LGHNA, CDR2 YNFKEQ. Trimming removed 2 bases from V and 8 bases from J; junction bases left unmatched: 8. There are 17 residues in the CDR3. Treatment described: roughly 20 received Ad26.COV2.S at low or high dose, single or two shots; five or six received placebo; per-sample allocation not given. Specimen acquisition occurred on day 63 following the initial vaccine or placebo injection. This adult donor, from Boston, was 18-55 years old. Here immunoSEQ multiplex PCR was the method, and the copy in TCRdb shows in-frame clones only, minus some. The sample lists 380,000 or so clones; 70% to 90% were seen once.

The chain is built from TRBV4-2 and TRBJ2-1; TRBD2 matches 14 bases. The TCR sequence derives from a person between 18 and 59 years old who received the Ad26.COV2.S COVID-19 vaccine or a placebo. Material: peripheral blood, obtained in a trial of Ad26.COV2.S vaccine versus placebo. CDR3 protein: CASSQYSGTSGSYEQFF. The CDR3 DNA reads TGTGCCAGCAGCCAATATTCCGGGACTAGCGGGAGCTATGAGCAGTTCTTC.